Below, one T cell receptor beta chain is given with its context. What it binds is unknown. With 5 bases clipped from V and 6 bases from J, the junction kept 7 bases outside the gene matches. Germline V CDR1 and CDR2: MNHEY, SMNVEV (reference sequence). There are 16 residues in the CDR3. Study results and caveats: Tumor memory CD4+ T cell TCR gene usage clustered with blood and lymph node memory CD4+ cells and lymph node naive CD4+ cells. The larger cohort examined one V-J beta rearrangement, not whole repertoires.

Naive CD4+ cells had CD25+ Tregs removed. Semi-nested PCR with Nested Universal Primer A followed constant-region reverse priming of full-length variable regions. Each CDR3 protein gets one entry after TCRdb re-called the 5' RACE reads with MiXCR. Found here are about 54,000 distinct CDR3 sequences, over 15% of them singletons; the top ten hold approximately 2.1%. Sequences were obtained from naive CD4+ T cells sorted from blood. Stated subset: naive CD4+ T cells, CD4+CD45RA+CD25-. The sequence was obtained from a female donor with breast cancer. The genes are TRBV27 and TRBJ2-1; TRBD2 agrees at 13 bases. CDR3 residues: CASSDHTSGRVNEQFF. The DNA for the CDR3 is TGTGCCAGCAGTGATCATACTAGCGGGAGGGTCAATGAGCAGTTCTTC.